Listed below are T cell receptor beta chains from one sample, sequenced in a study of T-cell reconstitution after alpha-beta-depleted transplantation in children. Via MiXCR, TCRdb re-called the PCR reads, giving one row per CDR3 protein. This sample carries some 200,000 distinct CDR3 sequences, roughly 9.1% of them seen once, and the ten largest clones take approximately 34%. This material consisted of PBMCs, mostly from graft donor cells, taken 360 days after TCRalphabeta/CD19-depleted stem cell transplant. These receptors were obtained from a male patient aged 2-10 years who had a stem cell transplant for acute myeloid leukemia, so the T cells may come from the graft donor. Both conserved end residues are part of each CDR3. The D gene is left open where the match is weak. Part of the rows lack a size; the others show once, few, many or a class for expanded clones.

>-|-|TRBJ1-1|TRBV29-1
CSGRPLGSTEAFF
TGCAGCGGACGACCATTAGGCAGCACTGAAGCTTTCTTT
>many|TRBD2|TRBJ2-5|TRBV5-1
CASKWLRGGQETQYF
TGCGCCAGCAAATGGCTGCGGGGGGGCCAGGAGACCCAGTACTTC
>-|TRBD2|TRBJ2-7|TRBV30
CAWSGGTRAYEQYF
TGTGCCTGGAGTGGCGGGACTAGGGCTTACGAGCAGTACTTC
>many|TRBD2|TRBJ2-3|TRBV12-3/TRBV12-4
CASSYTSGGPTDTQYF
TGTGCCAGCAGTTATACTAGCGGGGGGCCCACAGATACGCAGTATTTT
>many|-|TRBJ2-1|TRBV7-8
CASSPRRLAPYSYNEQFF
TGTGCCAGCAGCCCCCGGAGGCTAGCTCCCTACTCCTACAATGAGCAGTTCTTC
>-|TRBD1|TRBJ2-3|TRBV7-6
CASSLGTGATQYF
TGTGCCAGCAGCTTAGGCACAGGGGCTACGCAGTATTTT
>many|TRBD1|TRBJ2-2|TRBV29-1
CSVGTGERTGELFF
TGCAGCGTTGGGACAGGGGAAAGGACCGGGGAGCTGTTTTTT
>many|TRBD1|TRBJ1-1|TRBV5-5
CASSSDRGGTEAFF
TGTGCCAGCAGCTCGGACAGGGGAGGCACTGAAGCTTTCTTT
>few|-|TRBJ1-6|TRBV7-9
CASSAWGSYNSPLHF
TGTGCCAGCAGCGCTTGGGGGTCCTATAATTCACCCCTCCACTTT
>few|TRBD1|TRBJ2-5|TRBV7-8
CASSATGGQETQYF
TGTGCCAGCAGCGCTACAGGGGGGCAGGAGACCCAGTACTTC
>-|TRBD1|TRBJ1-4|TRBV20-1
CSASGGQNEKLFF
TGCAGTGCTAGCGGGGGACAGAATGAAAAACTGTTTTTT
>few|-|TRBJ2-7|TRBV5-1
CASSLPWATSYEQYF
TGCGCCAGCAGCCTTCCTTGGGCTACGTCCTACGAGCAGTACTTC
>few|TRBD2|TRBJ2-5|TRBV6-1
CASTLGRSETQYF
TGTGCCAGCACCCTCGGGAGGAGTGAGACCCAGTACTTC
>many|-|TRBJ2-1|TRBV20-1
CSAEGGGSYNEQFF
TGCAGTGCCGAAGGGGGTGGTTCCTACAATGAGCAGTTCTTC
>few|TRBD1|TRBJ2-3|TRBV11-1
CASSYRQGMDTQYF
TGTGCCAGCAGCTATCGACAGGGAATGGATACGCAGTATTTT
>many|-|TRBJ2-1|TRBV12-3/TRBV12-4
CASSLQNVGNEQFF
TGTGCCAGCAGTTTACAGAACGTGGGCAATGAGCAGTTCTTC
>-|TRBD1|TRBJ2-5|TRBV18
CASSPLRTGGSETQYF
TGTGCCAGCTCACCACTAAGGACAGGGGGCTCAGAGACCCAGTACTTC
>-|-|TRBJ1-1|TRBV12-3/TRBV12-4
CASSSIQGSEAFF
TGTGCCAGCAGTAGCATCCAGGGATCTGAAGCTTTCTTT
>-|TRBD2|TRBJ2-1|TRBV13
CASSAPLAGGPGEQFF
TGTGCCAGCAGCGCCCCACTAGCGGGGGGGCCAGGTGAGCAGTTCTTC
>many|-|TRBJ2-7|TRBV15
CATSREDRTYEQYF
TGTGCCACCAGCAGAGAGGACCGTACCTACGAGCAGTACTTC
>-|-|TRBJ2-3|TRBV7-2
CASSRGGGTSALRHTQYF
TGTGCCAGCAGCAGGGGGGGGGGAACTAGCGCCCTACGACATACGCAGTATTTT
>-|TRBD1|TRBJ1-1|TRBV2
CASCAPGTGLNSNTEAFF
TGTGCCAGCTGTGCCCCCGGGACAGGCCTCAATTCGAACACTGAAGCTTTCTTT
>-|TRBD1|TRBJ1-2|TRBV7-2
CASSLEDRPHRYGYTF
TGTGCCAGCAGCTTAGAGGACAGGCCCCACCGCTATGGCTACACCTTC
>few|TRBD1|TRBJ2-5|TRBV5-1
CASSLQGRLETQYF
TGCGCCAGCAGCTTACAGGGGCGATTAGAGACCCAGTACTTC
>-|-|TRBJ2-7|TRBV10-3
CAISESGIAGPTYEQYF
TGTGCCATCAGTGAGTCGGGTATAGCAGGGCCTACCTACGAGCAGTACTTC
>few|TRBD1|TRBJ2-3|TRBV29-1
CSVDGSDRGPTDTQYF
TGCAGCGTTGACGGGTCTGACAGGGGACCCACAGATACGCAGTATTTT
>few|TRBD2|TRBJ2-3|TRBV7-9
CASSFPSGRDTQYF
TGTGCCAGCAGCTTCCCTAGCGGAAGAGATACGCAGTATTTT
>few|TRBD1|TRBJ1-5|TRBV7-2
CASSLRDRPHGNQPQHF
TGTGCCAGCAGCCTCCGGGACAGACCTCACGGCAATCAGCCCCAGCATTTT
>-|TRBD2|TRBJ2-3|TRBV7-3
CASSSTGIAGGFTDTQYF
TGTGCCAGCAGCTCAACGGGGATAGCGGGAGGGTTCACAGATACGCAGTATTTT
>many|-|TRBJ2-4|TRBV5-5
CASSSPDKGAKNIQYF
TGTGCCAGCAGCTCCCCAGACAAAGGGGCCAAAAACATTCAGTACTTC
>many|TRBD1|TRBJ1-5|TRBV6-1
CASRAPPWDSFDQPQHF
TGTGCCAGCAGAGCACCCCCCTGGGACAGCTTTGATCAGCCCCAGCATTTT
>many|-|TRBJ2-1|TRBV12-3/TRBV12-4
CASSYYNEQFF
TGTGCCAGCAGTTACTACAATGAGCAGTTCTTC
>-|-|TRBJ2-1|TRBV7-3
CASSFGRDNEQFF
TGTGCCAGCAGCTTTGGCAGGGACAATGAGCAGTTCTTC
>many|-|TRBJ2-1|TRBV6-2/TRBV6-3
CASSYLRHTYTYRHEQFF
TGTGCCAGCAGTTACCTCCGCCACACATATACCTATAGGCATGAGCAGTTCTTC
>many|TRBD1|TRBJ2-5|TRBV12-3/TRBV12-4
CASSIRTGWTQYF
TGTGCCAGCAGTATTCGGACAGGGTGGACCCAGTACTTC
>many|-|TRBJ2-5|TRBV6-5
CASSYSSSGDETQYF
TGTGCCAGCAGTTACTCGAGTTCTGGGGATGAGACCCAGTACTTC
>-|-|TRBJ2-1|TRBV4-2
CASSLRGAIKNNEQFF
TGTGCCAGCAGCCTACGCGGGGCCATTAAAAACAATGAGCAGTTCTTC